The sample holds many counts of the clone carrying this T cell receptor (beta chain). As yet, its antigen is unknown. This record comes from a study of regulatory T cells in long-lasting Graves disease. Combining iRepertoire HTBI primers with Arm-PCR of CDR3 regions, the authors built TCR beta libraries. MiXCR, applied by TCRdb to the multiplex PCR reads, yields one record per CDR3 protein. The repertoire holds 550,000 to 700,000 distinct CDR3 sequences, roughly 16% seen once, with 12% in the top ten. Trimming left V 4 bases short and J 2 bases short, with 18 bases between. This CDR3 is built from 17 residues. Per germline, CDR1 MNHNS and CDR2 SASEGT. Points from the study as a whole: Favored gene segments in persistent disease were TRBV28, TRBJ1-2 and TRBJ2-5.

The time point: newly diagnosed GD, antithyroid drugs for less than 3 months. Isolated PBMC RNA provided the starting material for the TCR library. American Thyroid Association guidelines served as the basis for diagnosing Graves' disease. A further study also used this sample, focusing on T cells in Graves' hyperthyroidism and ophthalmopathy. That paper adds: The TCR CDR3 was amplified in a first-round RT-PCR using the HTBI primer set.

The sequenced sample was peripheral blood mononuclear cells (PBMCs), obtained at new diagnosis, from a patient treated with antithyroid drugs. The sequence was obtained from a man aged 18 to 29 with Graves disease. V and J are TRBV6-1 and TRBJ2-1; a weak D match, TRBD2 (6 bases). CDR3 DNA sequence: TGTGCCAGCAGTGTCCTTGTTAGAGGAGGGCCCTACAATGAGCAGTTCTTC. Translation: CASSVLVRGGPYNEQFF.